This TCR beta chain was retrieved from a study of OX40 agonist ivuxolimab in advanced cancers. Patients with a history of autoimmune disease or on systemic immunosuppression were excluded. Germline CDR1 and CDR2: SGHTA and FQGTGA. V was pared by 5 bases and J by 3 bases, with 6 bases of the junction left unmatched. This CDR3 is 15 amino acids long. The assay was immunoSEQ multiplex PCR, and TCRdb's table has in-frame clones only and misses some. This sample carries more than 20,000 clones, 84% of them seen once, and the ten largest clones take roughly 35%. This sample comprised CD4+ or CD8+ T cells sorted from blood, obtained in a trial of the OX40 agonist ivuxolimab. This sequence originates from an adult with an advanced solid tumor such as melanoma, head and neck, liver or kidney cancer. The rearrangement joins TRBV7-3 to TRBJ1-5; 8 bases fit TRBD1. The CDR3, as DNA: TGTGCCAGCAGCCCCTCGGGACAGGTCAATCAGCCCCAGCATTTT. This sequence encodes CASSPSGQVNQPQHF.